The rows below give T cell receptor beta chains drawn from one sample of a study of blood T cell repertoires in COVID-19. Sequencing used immunoSEQ multiplex PCR; TCRdb keeps in-frame clones, though not all of them. The data show about 110,000 clones, 60% to 85% seen once. The sequenced material came from peripheral blood. Receptors originate from a middle-aged woman with acute or convalescent COVID-19. Each CDR3 is given with its conserved first and last residue. The D gene is left open where the match is weak. Size is omitted from some rows. Given values are once, few, many or a class for expanded clones.

CDR3 length: 14; J gene: TRBJ2-3; clone size: -; V gene: TRBV30; D gene: -; CDR3 protein: CGLERPGAPDTQYF; CDR3 DNA: TGTGGCCTGGAGCGCCCAGGGGCCCCAGATACGCAGTATTTT
CDR3 length: 13; J gene: TRBJ1-2; clone size: -; V gene: TRBV24-1; D gene: -; CDR3 protein: CATSDGQTGGYTF; CDR3 DNA: TGTGCCACCAGTGACGGACAGACCGGTGGCTACACCTTC
CDR3 length: 15; J gene: TRBJ2-7; clone size: few; V gene: TRBV6-2/TRBV6-3; D gene: -; CDR3 protein: CASSIYLDRRSEQYF; CDR3 DNA: TGTGCCAGCAGTATATACCTCGACCGGAGGTCTGAGCAGTACTTC
CDR3 length: 12; J gene: TRBJ1-5; clone size: -; V gene: TRBV6-5; D gene: -; CDR3 protein: CASTQSNQPQHF; CDR3 DNA: TGTGCCAGCACCCAGAGCAATCAGCCCCAGCATTTT
CDR3 length: 14; J gene: TRBJ2-2; clone size: -; V gene: TRBV7-9; D gene: -; CDR3 protein: CASSFSRSTGELFF; CDR3 DNA: TGTGCCAGCAGCTTTAGCAGAAGCACCGGGGAGCTGTTTTTT
CDR3 length: 14; J gene: TRBJ1-5; clone size: -; V gene: TRBV19; D gene: TRBD1; CDR3 protein: CASKTNRGFQPQHF; CDR3 DNA: TGTGCCAGCAAGACGAACAGGGGTTTTCAGCCCCAGCATTTT
CDR3 length: 13; J gene: TRBJ2-4; clone size: -; V gene: TRBV10-2; D gene: -; CDR3 protein: CASSDWGRSIQYF; CDR3 DNA: TGCGCCAGCAGTGACTGGGGGCGCAGCATTCAGTACTTC
CDR3 length: 14; J gene: TRBJ1-1; clone size: -; V gene: TRBV9; D gene: -; CDR3 protein: CASSVGRGEGGAFF; CDR3 DNA: TGTGCCAGCAGCGTAGGAAGGGGTGAAGGGGGAGCTTTCTTT
CDR3 length: 14; J gene: TRBJ1-6; clone size: -; V gene: TRBV9; D gene: -; CDR3 protein: CASTPGQNNSPLHF; CDR3 DNA: TGTGCCAGCACTCCTGGACAGAATAATTCACCCCTCCACTTT
CDR3 length: 11; J gene: TRBJ1-2; clone size: -; V gene: TRBV30; D gene: -; CDR3 protein: CAWGAEYGYTF; CDR3 DNA: TGTGCCTGGGGGGCGGAATATGGCTACACCTTC
CDR3 length: 16; J gene: TRBJ2-1; clone size: few; V gene: TRBV28; D gene: -; CDR3 protein: CASSLSQGKGYNEQFF; CDR3 DNA: TGTGCCAGCAGTTTAAGTCAGGGGAAAGGGTACAATGAGCAGTTCTTC
CDR3 length: 16; J gene: TRBJ2-1; clone size: -; V gene: TRBV27; D gene: TRBD2; CDR3 protein: CASSLFSGGERNEQFF; CDR3 DNA: TGTGCCAGCAGTTTATTTAGCGGGGGGGAAAGGAATGAGCAGTTCTTC
CDR3 length: 15; J gene: TRBJ2-7; clone size: -; V gene: TRBV19; D gene: -; CDR3 protein: CASSSSGLNSYEQYF; CDR3 DNA: TGTGCCAGTAGTTCGAGCGGGCTGAACTCCTACGAGCAGTACTTC
CDR3 length: 13; J gene: TRBJ2-7; clone size: -; V gene: TRBV2; D gene: -; CDR3 protein: CASNTRQADEQYF; CDR3 DNA: TGTGCCAGCAATACACGGCAGGCTGACGAGCAGTACTTC
CDR3 length: 15; J gene: TRBJ1-4; clone size: -; V gene: TRBV14; D gene: TRBD1; CDR3 protein: CASSLRTGGNEKLFF; CDR3 DNA: TGTGCCAGCAGCCTTCGGACAGGGGGCAATGAAAAACTGTTTTTT
CDR3 length: 17; J gene: TRBJ2-5; clone size: -; V gene: TRBV4-1; D gene: TRBD2; CDR3 protein: CASSQDPRGLAGETQYF; CDR3 DNA: TGCGCCAGCAGCCAAGATCCCCGGGGACTAGCGGGAGAGACCCAGTACTTC
CDR3 length: 13; J gene: TRBJ1-6; clone size: -; V gene: TRBV25-1; D gene: TRBD1; CDR3 protein: CASSGQGNSPLHF; CDR3 DNA: TGTGCCAGCAGTGGACAGGGTAATTCACCCCTCCACTTT
CDR3 length: 14; J gene: TRBJ1-1; clone size: few; V gene: TRBV19; D gene: -; CDR3 protein: CASSMVGLNTEAFF; CDR3 DNA: TGTGCCAGTAGTATGGTCGGGTTGAACACTGAAGCTTTCTTT
CDR3 length: 13; J gene: TRBJ1-5; clone size: few; V gene: TRBV3-1/TRBV3-2; D gene: -; CDR3 protein: CASSQVRNQPQHF; CDR3 DNA: TGTGCCAGCAGCCAAGTACGGAATCAGCCCCAGCATTTT
CDR3 length: 15; J gene: TRBJ2-1; clone size: few; V gene: TRBV6-5; D gene: TRBD2; CDR3 protein: CASRGVAGVSNEQFF; CDR3 DNA: TGTGCCAGCAGAGGGGTAGCGGGAGTTTCCAATGAGCAGTTCTTC
CDR3 length: 12; J gene: TRBJ1-4; clone size: -; V gene: TRBV2; D gene: TRBD1; CDR3 protein: CASRTGDEKLFF; CDR3 DNA: TGTGCCAGCAGGACAGGGGATGAAAAACTGTTTTTT
CDR3 length: 14; J gene: TRBJ2-1; clone size: -; V gene: TRBV19; D gene: -; CDR3 protein: CASSSYSSYNEQFF; CDR3 DNA: TGTGCCAGTAGTTCGTACTCCTCCTACAATGAGCAGTTCTTC
CDR3 length: 13; J gene: TRBJ2-7; clone size: -; V gene: TRBV9; D gene: -; CDR3 protein: CASSVQGDYEQYF; CDR3 DNA: TGTGCCAGCAGCGTACAGGGTGACTACGAGCAGTACTTC
CDR3 length: 14; J gene: TRBJ2-7; clone size: -; V gene: TRBV6-2/TRBV6-3; D gene: -; CDR3 protein: CASSYGAEFYEQYF; CDR3 DNA: TGTGCCAGCAGTTACGGGGCAGAATTTTACGAGCAGTACTTC